This entry features one T cell receptor beta chain sequence. These data belong to a study of blood T cell repertoires in COVID-19. CDR3 length equals 12 residues. Trimming left V 4 bases short and J 7 bases short, with 10 bases between. CDR1 and CDR2 (germline): MDHEN, SYDVKM. The repertoire was sequenced with immunoSEQ multiplex PCR; TCRdb's copy has only in-frame clones and lacks some. Of about 83,000 clones in the sample, more than 70% were seen once. The chain is built from TRBV28 and TRBJ1-2; D might be TRBD1 (6 bases). This sequence originates from a man aged 50 to 60 with active COVID-19. The sample taken for sequencing was peripheral blood. CDR3 loop: CASSSGVSGYTF. CDR3 sequence (DNA): TGTGCCAGCAGTTCAGGGGTTTCTGGCTACACCTTC.